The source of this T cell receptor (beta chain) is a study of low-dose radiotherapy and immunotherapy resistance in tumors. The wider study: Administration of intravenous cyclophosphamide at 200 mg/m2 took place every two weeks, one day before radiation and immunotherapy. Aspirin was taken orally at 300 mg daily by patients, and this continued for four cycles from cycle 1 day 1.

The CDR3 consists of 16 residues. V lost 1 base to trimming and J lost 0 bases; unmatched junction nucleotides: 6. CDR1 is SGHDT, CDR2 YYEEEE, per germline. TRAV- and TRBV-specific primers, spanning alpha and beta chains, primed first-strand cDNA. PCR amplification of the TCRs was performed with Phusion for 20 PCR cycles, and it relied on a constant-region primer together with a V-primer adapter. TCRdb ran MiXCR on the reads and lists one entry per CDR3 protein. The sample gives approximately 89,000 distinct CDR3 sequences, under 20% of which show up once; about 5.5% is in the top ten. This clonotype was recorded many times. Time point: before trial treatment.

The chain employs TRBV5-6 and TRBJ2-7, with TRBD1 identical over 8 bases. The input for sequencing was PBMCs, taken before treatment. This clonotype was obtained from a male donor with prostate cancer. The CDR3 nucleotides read TGTGCCAGCAGCTTGAGGCTTGACAGGGGCTCCTACGAGCAGTACTTC. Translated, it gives CASSLRLDRGSYEQYF.